What follows is one T cell receptor beta chain and its context. Its antigen target is currently unknown. No quality values exist for individual bases; no much larger clone is one base distant. This entry comes from a study of control samples from healthy donors and cancer patients (dated by TCRdb to the early 2020s). CDR1 is given as LNHDA and CDR2 as SQIVND, both from the germline V gene (reference sequence). The CDR3 covers 13 residues, taking in both the cysteine and the phenylalanine. Here the CDR3 DNA is all that survives: 39 bases in frame from base 1. Trimming costs V 10 bases and J 3 bases, and their ends lie 15 bases apart. The library was obtained by the immunoSEQ multiplex PCR assay. The immuneACCESS repertoire file appears here via TCRdb, limited to in-frame rearrangements. These files lack a portion of the clones; in checked studies, under half of the deficit traces to unresolved V genes, and the cause of the others is not known. For this sample there are around 200,000 clones; 80% to 95% appear just once. The top ten constitute 1.4% to 1.5% of the sample.

This TCR was sampled from a man aged 18 to 35 in good health. The chain uses TRBV19 and TRBJ1-2; confidence is insufficient to name the D gene. The material sequenced was blood. The CDR3 protein: CATGEERYYGYTF. The DNA sequence follows: TGTGCCACCGGGGAGGAGCGCTACTATGGCTACACCTTC.